This note documents a single T cell receptor (beta chain) sequence. Antigen specificity is unknown. The study ran its PCR with 60 Vbeta and 13 Jbeta primers. Only in-frame clones appear in the TCRdb table, and some are missing; sequencing was by immunoSEQ multiplex PCR. The sample carries some 110,000 clones, roughly 72% recorded once. The data belong to a study of cytomegalovirus exposure and HLA in healthy donors. Study context: Caucasian-associated ancestry cluster membership applied to approximately 81% of around 400 genotyped donors. Study-level results: A later analysis linked a missense DCLRE1C variant to TCR beta V- and J-gene trimming. Presence/absence analysis assumed near-uniform sequencing depth across donors. A few of the chains that were CMV-associated were confirmed in vitro to be specific for CMV antigens.

The CDR3 contains 14 residues. The V and J ends lost 4 bases and 2 bases, in that order; junction bases with no gene match: 4. CDR1 and CDR2 from the germline V gene are SGHRS and YFSETQ. This TCR derives from a woman in her forties or fifties in good health and CMV-seropositive. Material: PBMCs. The V gene is TRBV5-1, the J gene TRBJ1-1; 8 bases match TRBD1. The DNA for the CDR3 is TGCGCCAGCAGCCGGACAGGGTATAACACTGAAGCTTTCTTT. Its translation: CASSRTGYNTEAFF.